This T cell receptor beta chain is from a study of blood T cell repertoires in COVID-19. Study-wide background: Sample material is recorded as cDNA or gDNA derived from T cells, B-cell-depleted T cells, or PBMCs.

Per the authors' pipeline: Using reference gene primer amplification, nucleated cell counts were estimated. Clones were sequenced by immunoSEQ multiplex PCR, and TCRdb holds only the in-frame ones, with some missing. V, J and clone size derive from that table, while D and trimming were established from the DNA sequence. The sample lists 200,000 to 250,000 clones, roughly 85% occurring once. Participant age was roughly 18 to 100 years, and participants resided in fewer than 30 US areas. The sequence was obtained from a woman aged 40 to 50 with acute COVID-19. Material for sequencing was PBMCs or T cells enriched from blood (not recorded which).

The DNA for the CDR3 is TGTGCCAGTAGTATGGAGCGGGGGGGCAGGGATACGCAGTATTTT. Translated, it gives CASSMERGGRDTQYF. The gene calls are TRBV19 and TRBJ2-3, with TRBD2 matching 10 bases. CDR3 length equals 15 residues. V was clipped by 3 bases and J by 6 bases; unmatched bases: 6. The germline CDR1 and CDR2 sequences are LNHDA and SQIVND (reference sequence).